Presented here are 21 T cell receptor beta chains from one specimen sequenced in a study of metastatic and nonmetastatic thyroid tumors. MiXCR reprocessed the PCR reads for TCRdb. The data contain approximately 21,000 clones, about a fifth of them singletons. Every patient underwent thyroid surgery untreated. The sample consisted of blood. These receptors all come from a female donor with papillary thyroid cancer or a benign thyroid nodule (not recorded which). Some clones in this sample may be carry-over from other donors' samples.

The chain's CDR3 is CSARDYSGTHYEQYF. The CDR3 DNA follows: TGCAGTGCTAGAGATTACAGCGGGACCCACTACGAGCAGTACTTC. The chain uses TRBV20-1 and TRBJ2-7; 7 positions match TRBD2. The CDR3 length is 15 residues. The trim removed 0 bases at V and 3 bases at J, leaving 8 bases unmatched. Germline loops: CDR1 DFQATT, CDR2 SNEGSKA (reference sequence).

This clone is labeled medium-sized. The chain employs TRBV6-1 and TRBJ1-2; D gene ambiguous. Looked up from germline, CDR1 is MNHNS and CDR2 is SASEGT. This CDR3 contains 10 residues. V was cut by 10 bases and J by 6 bases, with 9 bases left in between. The CDR3 region has the DNA TGTGCCACGGGGAGGGATGGCTACACCTTC. Translation: CATGRDGYTF.

The V gene is TRBV28, the J gene TRBJ1-4; 10 positions match TRBD1. V shed 2 bases, J shed 2 bases, and the junction held 2 bases outside the gene matches. The CDR3 has 16 amino acids. Germline V gene data show CDR1 as MDHEN and CDR2 as SYDVKM. CDR3 nucleotide sequence: TGTGCCAGCAGTTTAGGGACAGGGGCGACTAATGAAAAACTGTTTTTT. Its protein is CASSLGTGATNEKLFF. Looking up the rest from reference TRBV28 and TRBJ1-4 gives the full variable domain: DVKVTQSSRYLVKRTGEKVFLECVQDMDHENMFWYRQDPGLGLRLIYFSYDVKMKEKGDIPEGYSVSREKKERFSLILESASTNQTSMYLCASSLGTGATNEKLFFGSGTQLSVL.

This clone turned up a few times. A much larger clone sits a single nucleotide away, making a read error possible. Other DNA sequences from this sample encode an identical CDR3 as well. The V call is TRBV14, the J call TRBJ1-3; possible D gene TRBD1, 5 bases. From germline, CDR1 is SGHDN and CDR2 FVKESK. V lost 3 bases and J 0 bases, leaving 9 bases between the germline ends. The CDR3 extends over 15 amino acids. Written as DNA, the CDR3 is TGTGCCAGCAGCCAGGGCAGGGTCTCTGGAAACACCATATATTTT. Its translation: CASSQGRVSGNTIYF.

This clone was seen a handful of times. The CDR3 ends on some other residue instead of the conserved phenylalanine or tryptophan, so this is likely a read error. The gene calls are TRBV6-1 and TRBJ2-1; tentatively, D is TRBD2 (6 bases). Per germline, CDR1 MNHNS and CDR2 SASEGT. V was trimmed by 6 bases and J by 9 bases, leaving 21 bases between them. The CDR3 extends over 15 amino acids. The chain's CDR3 is CASSRLEGAPREQFL. The CDR3 DNA sequence: TGTGCCAGCAGCCGACTAGAGGGAGCGCCACGTGAGCAGTTCTTA.

J is TRBJ2-3 and V is TRBV20-1, with 13 bases identical to TRBD2. In germline, CDR1 is DFQATT, CDR2 SNEGSKA (reference sequence). The CDR3 consists of 17 residues. J lost 4 bases, V lost 3 bases, and 10 bases had no gene match. The CDR3 DNA sequence: TGCAGTGCTAGTGCTGGACTAGCGGGAGCCGCGGCAGATACGCAGTATTTT. Translated, it gives CSASAGLAGAAADTQYF.

This clone has a count of ten or more. This chain uses TRBV19 with TRBJ1-4, with D maybe TRBD1 (5 bases). From germline, CDR1 is LNHDA and CDR2 SQIVND (reference sequence). The CDR3 spans 12 residues. Trimming took 6 bases from V and 8 from J, leaving 10 bases between them. CDR3 protein: CASRDTREKLFF. The CDR3, as DNA: TGTGCCAGTAGGGACACAAGGGAAAAACTGTTTTTT.

At least ten counts were recorded for this clone. Other DNA sequences from this sample encode an identical CDR3 as well. The chain combines TRBV9 with TRBJ2-3; D not resolved. Trimming removed 0 bases at V and 2 bases at J, with 4 bases between. There are 13 residues in the CDR3. Germline CDR1 SGDLS, CDR2 YYNGEE. The CDR3 bases are TGTGCCAGCAGCGTAGCGGTCACAGATACGCAGTATTTT. Translating it yields CASSVAVTDTQYF.

V and J are TRBV7-8 and TRBJ1-2, with TRBD1 as a possible D gene (6 bases). Germline CDR1 reads SGHVS; CDR2 reads FQNEAQ. V was pared by 3 bases and J by 7 bases, with 9 bases between. The CDR3 consists of 12 residues. CDR3 loop: CASSLGGPGYTF. Written as DNA, the CDR3 is TGTGCCAGCAGCTTGGGGGGGCCTGGCTACACCTTC.

This clone ranks as medium-sized. This rearrangement joins TRBV12-3 or TRBV12-4 to TRBJ2-7; tentatively, D is TRBD1 (6 bases). Trimming took off 6 bases at V and 6 bases at J, with 9 bases between the two ends. CDR3 length equals 11 residues. CDR3 residues: CASSSRGEQYF. For the CDR3, the DNA is TGTGCCAGCAGCTCCAGGGGCGAGCAGTACTTC.

This clone was counted ten times or more. The chain has TRBV5-1 and TRBJ2-1; a weak D match, TRBD2 (5 bases). The CDR3 consists of 15 residues. With 5 bases removed from V and 0 bases from J, the gap between germline ends came to 12 bases. The germline gives CDR1 SGHRS, CDR2 YFSETQ. CDR3 bases: TGCGCCAGCAGGATAACCGGGATCTCCTACAATGAGCAGTTCTTC. Its translation is CASRITGISYNEQFF.

For the CDR3, the DNA is TGCAGTGCTAGAGAGGGGGGTAGGGGGCACTACGAGCAGTACTTC. This translates into CSAREGGRGHYEQYF. The chain recombines TRBV20-1 with TRBJ2-7, with D possibly matching TRBD1 (7 bases). The CDR3 runs to 15 residues. Germline V CDR1 and CDR2: DFQATT, SNEGSKA (reference sequence). V was shortened by 0 bases and J by 3 bases, with 15 bases between the two germline ends.

This clone was seen repeatedly, ten times or more. Other DNA sequences in the same sample also yield this CDR3. This rearrangement joins TRBV5-6 to TRBJ2-5; D gene unclear. The CDR3 sequence is 11 residues long. Germline V lookup: CDR1 SGHDT, CDR2 YYEEEE. Trimming left V 5 bases short and J 7 bases short, with 9 bases between. The CDR3 nucleotides read TGTGCCAGCAGTCTAGGCGGGACCCAGTACTTC. This codes for CASSLGGTQYF.

At least ten counts were recorded for this clone. The J gene is TRBJ2-1, the V gene TRBV12-3 or TRBV12-4, with D maybe TRBD1 (5 bases). There are 15 residues in the CDR3. V was cut by 0 bases and J by 7 bases, with 13 bases left in between. CDR3 protein: CASSLALRTFNEQFF. The CDR3 region has the DNA TGTGCCAGCAGTTTAGCGCTAAGGACATTTAATGAGCAGTTCTTC.

This clone showed up many times. The chain carries TRBV28 and TRBJ2-6; tentative D call: TRBD1 (6 bases). Per germline, CDR1 MDHEN and CDR2 SYDVKM. There are 16 residues in the CDR3. V lost 5 bases and J lost 2, with 13 bases in between. CDR3 nucleotides: TGTGCCAGCAGTCCTCTGAAGGGGGCTGGGGCCAACGTCCTGACTTTC. It translates to CASSPLKGAGANVLTF.

The chain is built from TRBV30 and TRBJ1-5, with D tentatively TRBD1 (5 bases). The CDR3 runs to 13 residues. V was trimmed by 7 bases and J by 4 bases, leaving 14 bases between them. CDR1 is GTSNPN and CDR2 is SVGIG in the germline V gene (reference sequence). CDR3 in amino acids: CALGLASNQPQHF. The CDR3 region has the DNA TGTGCCTTGGGACTGGCGTCGAATCAGCCCCAGCATTTT.

This clone is deemed medium-sized. The chain couples TRBV7-9 to TRBJ1-3, with TRBD1 matching 10 bases. The V gene end was trimmed by 3 bases and the J gene end by 0 bases; junction bases not matched to a gene: 8. Looked up from germline, CDR1 is SEHNR and CDR2 is FQNEAQ (reference sequence). The CDR3 length is 18 residues. Here the CDR3 reads CASSLEPGQGSSGNTIYF. The CDR3 DNA is TGTGCCAGCAGCTTGGAACCGGGACAGGGGAGCTCTGGAAACACCATATATTTT.

This clone has a count of ten or more. V usage is TRBV7-3 and J usage is TRBJ2-5; D possibly uses TRBD1 or TRBD2 (5 bases each). There are 14 residues in the CDR3. With 5 bases removed from V and 5 bases from J, the gap between germline ends came to 15 bases. Per the germline V gene, CDR1 is SGHTA and CDR2 is FQGTGA. CDR3 protein: CASSRSGLFETQYF. The CDR3 nucleotides are TGTGCCAGCAGCCGATCGGGGCTTTTCGAGACCCAGTACTTC.

This clone was seen more than once but under ten times. The chain joins TRBV6-5 to TRBJ1-1, with D perhaps TRBD1 (5 bases). From germline, CDR1 is MNHEY and CDR2 SVGAGI. This CDR3 spans 14 amino acids. V was shortened by 2 bases and J by 1 base, with 8 bases between the two germline ends. The CDR3 protein is CASSYAGGNTEAFF. CDR3 DNA sequence: TGTGCCAGCAGTTACGCCGGGGGGAACACTGAAGCTTTCTTT.

As concerns this clone: This may come from a read error, since a much larger clone is one base off. This sample also contains other DNA sequences that code for the same CDR3. V usage is TRBV4-1 and J usage is TRBJ2-2, with 8 bases that match TRBD1. In germline, CDR1 is MGHRA, CDR2 YSYEKL. CDR3 length equals 15 residues. The CDR3 is CASSPGTGYTGELFF. CDR3 coding DNA: TGCGCCAGCAGCCCCGGGACAGGATACACCGGTGAGCTATTTTTT.

This clone has only a few counts. Here the CDR3 DNA reads TGTGCCACCTCTGATCCCCGGGGAGGCCGCAATCAGCCCCAGCATTTT. It translates to CATSDPRGGRNQPQHF. The chain recombines TRBV24-1 with TRBJ1-5, with D hard to call. Trimming pared 9 bases from V and 2 bases from J, leaving 19 bases between. Germline CDR1 is KGHDR and CDR2 is SFDVKD. There are 16 residues in the CDR3.